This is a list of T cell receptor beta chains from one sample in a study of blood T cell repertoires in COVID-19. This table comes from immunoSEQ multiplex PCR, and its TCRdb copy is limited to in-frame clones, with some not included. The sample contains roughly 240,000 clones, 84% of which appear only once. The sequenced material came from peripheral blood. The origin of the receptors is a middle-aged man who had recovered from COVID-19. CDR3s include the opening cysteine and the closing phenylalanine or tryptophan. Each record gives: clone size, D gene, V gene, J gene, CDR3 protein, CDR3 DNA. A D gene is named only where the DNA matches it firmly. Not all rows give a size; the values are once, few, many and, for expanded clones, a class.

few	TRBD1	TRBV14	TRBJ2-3	CASSQADRGETTQYF	TGTGCCAGCAGCCAAGCGGACAGGGGGGAGACTACGCAGTATTTT
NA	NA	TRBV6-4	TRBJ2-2	CASSGTANTGELFF	TGTGCCAGCAGTGGGACAGCGAACACCGGGGAGCTGTTTTTT
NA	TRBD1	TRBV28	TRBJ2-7	CASSSGQVYEQYF	TGTGCCAGCAGTTCCGGACAGGTCTACGAGCAGTACTTC
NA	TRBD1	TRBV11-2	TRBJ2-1	CASSPAGRGPRNEQFF	TGTGCCAGCAGCCCCGCGGGCAGGGGGCCTCGTAATGAGCAGTTCTTC
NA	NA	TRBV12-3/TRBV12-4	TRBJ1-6	CASSSGAPLHF	TGTGCCAGCAGCTCAGGGGCACCCCTCCACTTT
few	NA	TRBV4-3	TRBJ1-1	CASSQDSGGGLNTEAFF	TGCGCCAGCAGCCAAGATTCGGGGGGCGGACTCAACACTGAAGCTTTCTTT
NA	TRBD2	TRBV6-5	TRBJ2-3	CASSPSGGSTDTQYF	TGTGCCAGCAGTCCCTCGGGAGGTTCCACAGATACGCAGTATTTT
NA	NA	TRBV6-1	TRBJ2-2	CASSEGTGDTGELFF	TGTGCCAGCAGTGAAGGGACGGGAGACACCGGGGAGCTGTTTTTT
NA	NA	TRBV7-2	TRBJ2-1	CASSFPSLVNEQFF	TGTGCCAGCAGCTTTCCTTCACTAGTAAATGAGCAGTTCTTC
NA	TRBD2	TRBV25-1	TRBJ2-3	CASSDPVSGARVGTQYF	TGTGCCAGCAGTGATCCCGTTAGCGGGGCCCGAGTAGGTACGCAGTATTTT
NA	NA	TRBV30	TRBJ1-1	CAWSVLGGFVRLVNTEAFF	TGTGCCTGGAGTGTATTGGGGGGATTCGTACGCTTGGTGAACACTGAAGCTTTCTTT
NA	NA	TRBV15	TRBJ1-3	CATSRGRGSGNTIYF	TGTGCCACCAGCAGAGGGCGAGGTTCTGGAAACACCATATATTTT
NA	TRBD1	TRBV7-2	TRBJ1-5	CASSLGVRGEEPQHF	TGTGCCAGCAGCTTAGGCGTCAGGGGGGAGGAGCCCCAGCATTTT
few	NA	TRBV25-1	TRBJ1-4	CASSEARANEKLFF	TGTGCCAGCAGTGAAGCTCGGGCTAATGAAAAACTGTTTTTT
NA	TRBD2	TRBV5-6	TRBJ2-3	CASSLATSGSGGTQYF	TGTGCCAGCAGCTTGGCGACTAGCGGGAGCGGCGGTACGCAGTATTTT
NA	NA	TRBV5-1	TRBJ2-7	CASSLSAASYEQYF	TGCGCCAGCAGCTTGTCGGCGGCCTCCTACGAGCAGTACTTC
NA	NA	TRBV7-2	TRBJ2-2	CASSPPGGELFF	TGTGCCAGCAGCCCCCCAGGGGGGGAGCTGTTTTTT
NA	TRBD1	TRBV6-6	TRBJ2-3	CASRMTGDGTDTQYF	TGTGCCAGCAGAATGACAGGGGATGGCACAGATACGCAGTATTTT
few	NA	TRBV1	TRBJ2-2	CTSSLYRTAKTANTGELFF	TGCACCAGCAGCCTATACAGGACAGCCAAAACGGCGAACACCGGGGAGCTGTTTTTT
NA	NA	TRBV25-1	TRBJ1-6	CASSDRSATRPLHF	TGTGCCAGCAGTGACAGGTCAGCAACTCGACCCCTCCACTTT
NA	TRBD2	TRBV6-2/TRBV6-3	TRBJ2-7	CASSYGSGTSGTNYEQYF	TGTGCCAGCAGTTACGGGTCCGGGACTAGCGGGACGAACTACGAGCAGTACTTC
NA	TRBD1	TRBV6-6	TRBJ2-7	CASSYGAGTGMHEQYF	TGTGCCAGCAGTTACGGAGCCGGGACAGGGATGCACGAGCAGTACTTC
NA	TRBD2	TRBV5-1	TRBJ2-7	CASRRRAGGPYEQYF	TGCGCCAGCAGGAGGAGAGCGGGGGGACCCTACGAGCAGTACTTC
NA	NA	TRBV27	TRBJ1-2	CASSFLSGLGYTF	TGTGCCAGCAGTTTTTTGTCAGGCCTAGGCTACACCTTC
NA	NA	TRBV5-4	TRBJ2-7	CASSLAGADEQYF	TGTGCCAGCAGCTTGGCAGGGGCAGACGAGCAGTACTTC
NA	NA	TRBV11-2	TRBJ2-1	CASSLIGRGLLSSYNEQFF	TGTGCCAGCAGCTTAATTGGGCGGGGTCTTTTAAGCTCCTACAATGAGCAGTTCTTC
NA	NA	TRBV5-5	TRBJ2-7	CASSWGPRASYEQYF	TGTGCCAGCAGCTGGGGGCCGAGGGCCTCCTACGAGCAGTACTTC
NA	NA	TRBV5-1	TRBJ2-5	CASSPDSTEETQYF	TGCGCCAGCAGCCCGGACTCAACCGAGGAGACCCAGTACTTC
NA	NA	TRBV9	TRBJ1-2	CASSVSDSSARTNYGYTF	TGTGCCAGCTCGGTGTCGGACAGCTCCGCAAGAACTAACTATGGCTACACCTTC